The 30 T cell receptor beta chains presented below share a single source sample, sequenced in a study of T cells after yellow fever vaccination (dated by TCRdb to between 2019 and 2020). The treatment or condition label of this sample denotes: live attenuated yellow fever vaccine strain. Library prep was done by 5' RACE. Instrument on record: Illumina HiSeq 2500. The public reads were reanalyzed by TCRdb: fastp trimming at Q25, MiXCR alignment, in-frame beta chains only. Entries are consolidated by CDR3 protein sequence, retaining the most common genes and DNA. This sample is represented by 150,000 to 200,000 distinct CDR3 sequences; approximately 6.2% of them were singletons. The ten largest account for less than 3.5% of the sample. This material consisted of CD4+ T cells sorted from PBMCs, taken on the day of the first yellow fever vaccination. The receptors were sampled from a man younger than 30 who received the YFV17D yellow fever vaccine.

The sample holds a few counts of this clonotype. The chain carries TRBV29-1 and TRBJ1-5; D is ambiguous. The germline V and J ends were trimmed by 4 bases and 4 bases, with 17 bases remaining between them. CDR1 and CDR2 from the germline V gene are SQVTM and ANQGSEA. This CDR3 is built from 15 residues. The CDR3 protein is CSVVVYGQPNQPQHF. The CDR3 region has the DNA TGCAGCGTTGTAGTATATGGGCAGCCTAATCAGCCCCAGCATTTT. Complete variable domain (other parts from reference TRBV29-1 and TRBJ1-5): SAVISQKPSRDICQRGTSLTIQCQVDSQVTMMFWYRQQPGQSLTLIATANQGSEATYESGFVIDKFPISRPNLTFSTLTVSNMSPEDSSIYLCSVVVYGQPNQPQHFGDGTRLSIL.

Worth noting for this clonotype: A much larger clone differs by one base, so this may be a read error. This chain uses TRBV20-1 with TRBJ2-1, with 11 bases fitting TRBD2. The germline gives CDR1 DFQATT, CDR2 SNEGSKA (reference sequence). The CDR3 covers 16 residues. The CDR3: CIAFHSGGAVYNEQFF. The CDR3 DNA sequence: TGCATTGCTTTTCATAGCGGGGGGGCGGTCTACAATGAGCAGTTCTTC.

This clonotype was observed at least ten times. V is TRBV2 and J is TRBJ2-3; the D is unclear. V was clipped by 10 bases and J by 3 bases, with 11 bases between them. The CDR3 sequence is 12 residues long. Germline CDR1 is SNHLY and CDR2 is FYNNEI. CDR3 nucleotide sequence: TGTGCCATCCGGGTAGGGACAGATACGCAGTATTTT. Translating gives CAIRVGTDTQYF.

In this sample, this clonotype turned up many times. The genes are TRBV6-6 and TRBJ1-5; D unclear. Trimming cost V 5 bases and J 7 bases, with 9 bases left between them. Germline V gene data show CDR1 as MNHNY and CDR2 as SVGAGI (reference sequence). The CDR3 spans 12 residues. This CDR3 is CASSRIAQPQHF. For the CDR3, the DNA is TGTGCCAGCAGTCGAATTGCACAGCCCCAGCATTTT.

This clonotype appeared a few times. This chain uses TRBV5-1 with TRBJ1-2, with D perhaps TRBD1 (5 bases). The germline V gene has CDR1 SGHRS and CDR2 YFSETQ. V lost 0 bases and J 4 bases, leaving 10 bases between the germline ends. The CDR3 sequence is 14 residues long. As DNA, the CDR3 is TGCGCCAGCAGCTTGGAAGGGGATACCTATGGCTACACCTTC. Translating gives CASSLEGDTYGYTF.

DNA of the CDR3: TGCAGTGCCCCCACTCGGACAGGGCAAGAGACCCAGTACTTC. Its translation is CSAPTRTGQETQYF. The rearrangement uses TRBV20-1 and TRBJ2-5; 8 positions match TRBD1. Germline V gives CDR1 DFQATT, CDR2 SNEGSKA (reference sequence). Trimming took 6 bases from V and 2 from J; bases not matched to a gene: 8. The CDR3 has 14 amino acids.

This clonotype was seen at least ten times. The V and J genes are TRBV12-3 or TRBV12-4 and TRBJ1-5; D uncertain. The length of the CDR3 is 13 residues. Trimming pared 6 bases from V and 7 bases from J, leaving 13 bases between. DNA for the CDR3: TGTGCCAGCAGCGCGGCAGGCGCACAGCCCCAGCATTTT. Its translation is CASSAAGAQPQHF.

This clonotype came up many times. The chain joins TRBV20-1 to TRBJ2-1; 12 bases map to TRBD2. The V segment lost 3 bases and the J segment 2 bases; nucleotides outside the gene matches: 8. CDR3 size: 17 residues. Germline loops: CDR1 DFQATT, CDR2 SNEGSKA (reference sequence). The DNA for the CDR3 is TGCAGTGCTAGCAGTCCTAGCGGGGGGGGCGCCTACAATGAGCAGTTCTTC. It translates to CSASSPSGGGAYNEQFF.

This clonotype was recorded many times. CDR3 DNA: TGTGCCAGCAGCTCGAACCCACCAGGGGTTGGGGCCAAAAACATTCAGTACTTC. It codes for CASSSNPPGVGAKNIQYF. The rearrangement links TRBV11-1 to TRBJ2-4, with D maybe TRBD1 (6 bases). Trimming removed 4 bases from V and 1 base from J, with 20 bases in between. The length of the CDR3 is 18 residues. Germline V gene sequence: CDR1 SGHAT, CDR2 FQDESV (reference sequence).

This clonotype showed up just a few times. The V call is TRBV12-3 or TRBV12-4, the J call TRBJ2-7; 7 nucleotides line up with TRBD1. The trim removed 6 bases at V and 0 bases at J, leaving 2 bases unmatched. This CDR3 is 13 amino acids long. In DNA, the CDR3 is TGTGCCAGCAGGGGGGACAGCTCCTACGAGCAGTACTTC. It encodes CASRGDSSYEQYF.

The sample holds many counts of this clonotype. This chain connects TRBV7-2 to TRBJ2-1; 9 bases align to TRBD1. Trimming at V came to 5 bases and at J to 2 bases, leaving 10 bases not matched to a gene. In germline, CDR1 is SGHTA, CDR2 FQGNSA. This CDR3 contains 17 residues. CDR3 coding DNA: TGTGCCAGCAGCCCGACAGTGACAGGGGGGGCCTACAATGAGCAGTTCTTC. It codes for CASSPTVTGGAYNEQFF.

This clonotype was detected a few times. CDR3 nucleotide sequence: TGTGCCAGCCGACCCCGTGGGGCAGAGTCTGAAGCTTTCTTT. It codes for CASRPRGAESEAFF. The chain employs TRBV7-2 and TRBJ1-1; D is possibly TRBD1 (5 bases). The CDR3 is 14 residues long. The ends were cut back, 8 bases at V and 6 bases at J, with 19 bases in the middle. Germline V gene sequence: CDR1 SGHTA, CDR2 FQGNSA.

This clonotype was seen a few times. The chain couples TRBV5-4 to TRBJ2-7; D gene uncertain. The germline V gene encodes CDR1 SGHNT and CDR2 YYREEE (reference sequence). This CDR3 contains 14 residues. The V and J ends lost 4 bases and 0 bases respectively, with 11 bases between them. This chain's CDR3 is CASSPRDGSYEQYV. CDR3 nucleotides: TGTGCCAGCAGCCCCCGTGACGGCTCCTACGAGCAGTACGTC.

This clonotype was detected a few times. This rearrangement joins TRBV19 to TRBJ1-2; the D is unclear. The CDR3 totals 13 residues. V lost 5 bases to trimming and J lost 8 bases, with 15 bases between them. Germline V gene sequence: CDR1 LNHDA, CDR2 SQIVND (reference sequence). The CDR3 loop is CASSPQAYSGYTF. CDR3 in DNA: TGTGCCAGTAGTCCTCAGGCGTATTCAGGCTACACCTTC. The complete variable domain, with remaining parts taken from reference TRBV19 and TRBJ1-2, reads DGGITQSPKYLFRKEGQNVTLSCEQNLNHDAMYWYRQDPGQGLRLIYYSQIVNDFQKGDIAEGYSVSREKKESFPLTVTSAQKNPTAFYLCASSPQAYSGYTFGSGTRLTVV.

There are many counts of this clonotype. V and J are TRBV3-1 and TRBJ2-3, with TRBD2 identical over 7 bases. The CDR3 is 12 residues long. CDR1 is LGHDT and CDR2 is YNNKEL in the germline V gene (reference sequence). The ends lost 0 bases at V and 11 bases at J; junction bases unmatched: 2. This CDR3 reads CASSQDSGMQYF. The CDR3 DNA is TGTGCCAGCAGCCAAGACAGCGGGATGCAGTATTTT.

There are many counts of this clonotype. The chain joins TRBV7-2 to TRBJ2-5; no definite D call. CDR1 and CDR2 from the germline V gene are SGHTA and FQGNSA. The V and J ends lost 3 bases and 3 bases respectively, with 11 bases between them. The CDR3 runs 14 residues. CDR3 nucleotides: TGTGCCAGCAGCTTCGTACAGTTAGAAGAGACCCAGTACTTC. Translating gives CASSFVQLEETQYF.

This clonotype was recorded many times. V and J are TRBV7-9 and TRBJ2-3; TRBD2 matches 9 bases. V shed 8 bases and J 1 base; nucleotides not matched to a gene: 7. The germline CDR1 and CDR2 sequences are SEHNR and FQNEAQ (reference sequence). There are 15 residues in the CDR3. CDR3 coding DNA: TGTGCCAGCCCCAACCCTAGCGGGGGCACAGATACGCAGTATTTT. This sequence encodes CASPNPSGGTDTQYF.

The rearrangement uses TRBV6-1 and TRBJ1-2, with D maybe TRBD1 (5 bases). The V end was cut by 7 bases, the J end by 2 bases, with 11 bases between. The CDR3 covers 13 residues. The V gene's germline CDR1 is MNHNS and CDR2 SASEGT. In DNA form, the CDR3 reads TGTGCCAGCAAACAGGCTTCAAACTATGGCTACACCTTC. It specifies CASKQASNYGYTF.

This clonotype has a count of ten or more. The chain recombines TRBV10-3 with TRBJ2-3; D not certain. This CDR3 spans 14 amino acids. V was cut by 3 bases and J by 0 bases, with 7 bases left in between. Per the germline V gene, CDR1 is ENHRY and CDR2 is SYGVKD. CDR3 coding DNA: TGTGCCATCAGTGAAGCCAGGAGCACAGATACGCAGTATTTT. Protein: CAISEARSTDTQYF.

The chain is built from TRBV5-1 and TRBJ2-6; D unresolved. Germline V lookup: CDR1 SGHRS, CDR2 YFSETQ. The CDR3 has 16 amino acids. V lost 1 base and J lost 0, with 8 bases in between. CDR3 sequence: CASSLMQNSGANVLTF. As DNA, the CDR3 is TGCGCCAGCAGCTTGATGCAGAACTCTGGGGCCAACGTCCTGACTTTC.

In this sample, this clonotype turned up many times. The J gene is TRBJ1-2, the V gene TRBV20-1, with 7 bases that match TRBD1. The V gene's germline CDR1 is DFQATT and CDR2 SNEGSKA (reference sequence). The CDR3 consists of 12 residues. With V trimmed by 6 bases and J by 8 bases, 9 bases remained unmatched. CDR3 bases: TGCAGTGCGCAAGGGGGCGCGGGGGGCTACACCTTC. Encoded protein: CSAQGGAGGYTF.

This clonotype was seen only a few times. The CDR3 here is CASSRGYQGARETQYF. The CDR3 DNA follows: TGCGCCAGCAGCAGAGGGTATCAGGGGGCGCGGGAGACCCAGTACTTC. This sequence joins TRBV5-1 and TRBJ2-5, with 8 bases aligning to TRBD1. The V gene end was trimmed by 4 bases and the J gene end by 5 bases; junction bases not matched to a gene: 13. The germline V gene encodes CDR1 SGHRS and CDR2 YFSETQ. CDR3 length: 16 amino acids.

This clonotype was picked up many times. V usage is TRBV7-3 and J usage is TRBJ2-2; possibly TRBD2 for D (6 bases). Trimming pared 3 bases from V and 7 bases from J, leaving 15 bases between. The CDR3 contains 15 residues. CDR1 is SGHTA and CDR2 is FQGTGA in the germline V gene. CDR3 region: CASSLAGPQGGELFF. CDR3 nucleotide sequence: TGTGCCAGCAGCTTGGCGGGACCCCAGGGCGGGGAGCTGTTTTTT.

The chain uses TRBV5-1 and TRBJ1-6; D is perhaps TRBD1 (6 bases). V was shortened by 2 bases and J by 9 bases, with 18 bases between the two germline ends. The CDR3 runs to 16 residues. Germline assignment: CDR1 SGHRS and CDR2 YFSETQ. The CDR3 nucleotides are TGCGCCAGCAGCTTTGGTCAGCGGGGGCAAGGTTCACCCCTCCACTTT. This codes for CASSFGQRGQGSPLHF.

There are many counts of this clonotype. The CDR3 here is CASSLMGGAEETQYF. The CDR3 nucleotides read TGTGCCAGCAGCCTCATGGGGGGGGCAGAGGAGACCCAGTACTTC. The chain carries TRBV7-3 and TRBJ2-5; possibly TRBD2 for D (7 bases). The length of the CDR3 is 15 residues. Trimming removed 5 bases at V and 5 bases at J, with 18 bases between. The germline V gene has CDR1 SGHTA and CDR2 FQGTGA.

The chain uses TRBV6-5 and TRBJ1-2, with D uncertain. The germline V gene has CDR1 MNHEY and CDR2 SVGAGI. This CDR3 has 13 residues. V lost 2 bases, J lost 2 bases, and 6 bases lay in between. The CDR3 sequence: CASSYAANYGYTF. The DNA of the CDR3 is TGTGCCAGCAGTTACGCTGCGAACTATGGCTACACCTTC.

In its sample, this clonotype was seen a few times. The V call is TRBV28, the J call TRBJ2-1; D ambiguous. The CDR3 length is 11 residues. V lost 3 bases and J lost 9, with 6 bases in between. CDR1 is MDHEN and CDR2 is SYDVKM in the germline V gene. The CDR3 loop reads CASSLILEQFF. In DNA form, the CDR3 reads TGTGCCAGCAGTTTGATCCTTGAGCAGTTCTTC.

Remarks on this clonotype: Its ends do not fully match the called genes, so a read error is possible. The CDR3 is CCARGFAQPAYNEQFF. The CDR3 DNA follows: TGCTGTGCTAGAGGATTTGCCCAGCCCGCCTACAATGAGCAGTTCTTC. This sequence joins TRBV20-1 and TRBJ2-1; D is ambiguous. Germline V CDR1 and CDR2: DFQATT, SNEGSKA (reference sequence). The CDR3 has 16 amino acids.

This clonotype occurred many times. This chain uses TRBV7-2 with TRBJ1-5; D is unresolved. The CDR3 sequence is 17 residues long. Trimming removed 3 bases at V and 5 bases at J, with 20 bases between. Germline V gene lookup returns CDR1 SGHTA and CDR2 FQGNSA. In DNA, the CDR3 is TGTGCCAGCAGCTTTAGCCGGGGAGGGCCACCCGATCAGCCCCAGCATTTT. Translating it yields CASSFSRGGPPDQPQHF.

This clonotype appeared a few times. The genes are TRBV20-1 and TRBJ1-4; D unclear. The V gene's germline CDR1 is DFQATT and CDR2 SNEGSKA (reference sequence). CDR3 size: 14 residues. V was cut by 0 bases and J by 8 bases, with 13 bases left in between. The CDR3 is CSARDPTRAEKLFF. In DNA, the CDR3 is TGCAGTGCTAGAGATCCTACTCGGGCGGAAAAACTGTTTTTT.